What follows are 8 T cell receptor beta chains derived from one specimen sequenced in a study of blood T cell repertoires in COVID-19. Sequenced by immunoSEQ multiplex PCR; TCRdb stores in-frame clones only, minus some. The sample lists some 490,000 clones, 70% to 90% seen once, with more than 3% in the top ten. Sequencing input: peripheral blood. The receptor set was obtained from a human donor in a cohort sampled during active COVID-19.

The chain's CDR3 is CASSYLQGANTGELFF. CDR3 nucleotide sequence: TGTGCCAGCAGTTACCTACAGGGGGCGAACACCGGGGAGCTGTTTTTT. The V call is TRBV6-5, the J call TRBJ2-2, with 8 bases lining up with TRBD1. Germline assignment: CDR1 MNHEY and CDR2 SVGAGI. This CDR3 is built from 16 residues. The V gene end was trimmed by 2 bases and the J gene end by 0 bases; junction bases not matched to a gene: 2.

This chain connects TRBV7-3 to TRBJ2-1; D may be TRBD1 (5 bases). The CDR3 consists of 14 residues. Trimming took off 3 bases at V and 9 bases at J, with 15 bases between the two ends. Germline CDR1 is SGHTA and CDR2 is FQGTGA. The CDR3 nucleotides are TGTGCCAGCAGCTTCACTTCCAGGGTAACTGAGCAGTTCTTC. Amino acid sequence: CASSFTSRVTEQFF.

The chain recombines TRBV5-1 with TRBJ2-7, with 11 bases aligning to TRBD1. The CDR3 runs 15 residues. The germline V gene has CDR1 SGHRS and CDR2 YFSETQ. Trimming took 4 bases from V and 1 from J; bases not matched to a gene: 4. CDR3 sequence reads: CASSGGTGGSYEQYF. The CDR3 DNA is TGCGCCAGCAGCGGTGGGACAGGGGGTTCCTACGAGCAGTACTTC.

This sequence joins TRBV2 and TRBJ1-1; D is undetermined. Germline V lookup: CDR1 SNHLY, CDR2 FYNNEI. Trimming stripped 5 bases from V and 4 bases from J, with 11 bases between. There are 13 residues in the CDR3. CDR3 nucleotides: TGTGCCAGCAGTTTCGGGGTCGGCACTGAAGCTTTCTTT. It is translated as CASSFGVGTEAFF.

V and J are TRBV7-2 and TRBJ2-7; D remains unclear. Germline V gives CDR1 SGHTA, CDR2 FQGNSA. This CDR3 has 14 residues. V was pared by 1 base and J by 0 bases, with 7 bases between. The CDR3 here is CASSLGLSSYEQYF. CDR3 bases: TGTGCCAGCAGCTTAGGTCTCAGCTCCTACGAGCAGTACTTC. The full variable domain, in which reference TRBV7-2 and TRBJ2-7 provide the parts outside the CDR3, is GAGVSQSPSNKVTEKGKDVELRCDPISGHTALYWYRQSLGQGLEFLIYFQGNSAPDKSGLPSDRFSAERTGGSVSTLTIQRTQQEDSAVYLCASSLGLSSYEQYFGPGTRLTVT.

The chain recombines TRBV19 with TRBJ1-4, with D possibly being TRBD1 (5 bases). Deletions cut 6 bases from V and 8 bases from J, with 19 bases between. The CDR3 runs 15 residues. The V gene's germline CDR1 is LNHDA and CDR2 SQIVND (reference sequence). CDR3 nucleotide sequence: TGTGCCAGTAGCCTAAACGGGGGTGTAGGCGAAAAACTGTTTTTT. Amino acids: CASSLNGGVGEKLFF.

The chain links TRBV6-1 to TRBJ1-5; D ambiguous. Germline-derived CDR1 and CDR2 are MNHNS and SASEGT. The V and J ends lost 1 base and 11 bases respectively, with 15 bases between them. The CDR3 totals 14 residues. The CDR3 DNA follows: TGTGCCAGCAGTGAAGGGCAGGTCTTCGGGGCCCAGCATTTT. It encodes CASSEGQVFGAQHF.

The V call is TRBV2, the J call TRBJ2-7; D remains unclear. Per germline, CDR1 SNHLY and CDR2 FYNNEI. The length of the CDR3 is 11 residues. The V end lost 9 bases, the J end lost 0 bases, and 6 bases lay between the germline ends. The CDR3 nucleotides read TGTGCCAGTCGTTTCTCCTACGAGCAGTACTTC. Translated: CASRFSYEQYF. Based on the CDR3 plus reference TRBV2 and TRBJ2-7, the full variable domain is EPEVTQTPSHQVTQMGQEVILRCVPISNHLYFYWYRQILGQKVEFLVSFYNNEISEKSEIFDDQFSVERPDGSNFTLKIRSTKLEDSAMYFCASRFSYEQYFGPGTRLTVT.